The entry below describes one T cell receptor beta chain. This clonotype was counted a few times. This clone's antigen is unknown. No per-base quality is available; no much larger clone lies one base away. The data were taken from a study of blood T cells in healthy people across ages (dated by TCRdb to the mid-2010s). The study in broad terms: Template switching captured roughly one uniquely barcoded TCR beta cDNA molecule per two T cells in model experiments. Age-related changes in TCR beta repertoire diversity were measured in the study by deep sequencing normalized with unique cDNA molecular identifiers. To avoid experimental bias, donors of different ages were spread randomly across the sequencing lanes. Donors were grouped into four age groups: young (average 16 years), middle-aged (39), aged (around 56) and long-lived (about 82). For two donors (one aged 18 to 30 and one aged 80 or older), the study analyzed two additional independent replicas of 1 million unique cDNA reads from the same blood draw. The investigation overall reported the following: As age increased, observed TCR beta diversity per million T cells dropped in a roughly linear way, and a significant reduction was already evident by age 40. Because the CMV infection status of the donors was unknown, age-related changes in expanded clonotypes may potentially have been confounded. Observed TCR beta diversity correlated strongly with the percentage of naive T cells measured by flow cytometry. Because profiling used bulk unsorted PBMCs, naive and antigen-experienced compartments could not be compared conclusively. Estimates of total diversity based on one million sequenced T cells were considered lower bounds and underestimates. Compared with the aged group, more naive CD4+ T cells, fewer expanded clones and increased TCR diversity were shown by the long-lived group, suggesting age selection.

V loses 3 bases at its end and J loses 3 bases; junction bases beyond the gene matches: 7. The CDR3 starts with the cysteine, ends with the phenylalanine, and has 15 residues. This entry keeps only the CDR3 DNA: 45 bases, framed from base 1. The germline V gene provides CDR1 SGHAT and CDR2 FQNNGV. Library preparation used 5' RACE. The listed sequencing device is Illumina HiSeq 2500. A second PCR of roughly 6 to 12 cycles was performed with a sample-barcoded 5' primer and a J-beta primer mix. A unique molecular identifier was introduced onto each TCR beta cDNA molecule by a template-switch 5' adaptor carrying 12 random nucleotides. Each sample yielded at least 2.5 million CDR3-containing paired-end reads. The Mint cDNA synthesis kit, primed by a TRBC-specific oligonucleotide, was used to synthesize first-strand cDNA from all RNA. After uracil-DNA glycosylase treatment, a first 18-cycle PCR used universal primers M1SS and BC2_uni_R on all cDNA. As for the original processing: For normalization, 1 million high-quality reads, each with a distinct molecular identifier, were randomly selected from each sample. Instead of being binned into consensus sequences, reads with shared molecular identifiers were discarded. CDR3 identification, clonotype clustering and error correction used MiTCR with a Q25 quality threshold and the strictest error-elimination algorithm. Lower-bound total TCR beta diversity was estimated with a nonparametric unseen species model using Euler transformation. TCRdb's own reprocessing of the public reads used fastp at Q25 and MiXCR and kept productive beta chains. Rows are combined by CDR3 protein, so each entry shows the most common genes and DNA. None of the V and J calls come from the authors' own analysis; TCRdb made them. A total of about 640,000 distinct CDR3 sequences appear in this sample, roughly 58% of them only once. Of the sample, more than 35% is held by the ten largest clones.

The roughly 37 donors, aged roughly 6 to 100 years, were systemically healthy Caucasian individuals from Russia. Each donor gave approximately 9.4 milliliters of peripheral blood, drawn into EDTA-treated Vacutainer tubes. Ficoll-Paque density-gradient centrifugation was used to isolate PBMCs, with at least 6.5 million per sample. Total RNA, at least 5.5 micrograms per sample, was extracted from PBMCs with Trizol reagent. Naive CD45RAhigh/CD27high T cell percentages were measured by flow cytometry on a PBMC aliquot from every donor. The source material was blood. This receptor chain uses TRBV11-2 and TRBJ2-7, and 8 bases in between align with TRBD2. The TCR was taken from a man aged 60-69 years in good health. Read as DNA, the sequence is TGTGCCAGCAGCTTGAGTCTAACTAGCGGCTACGAGCAGTACTTC. It is translated as CASSLSLTSGYEQYF.